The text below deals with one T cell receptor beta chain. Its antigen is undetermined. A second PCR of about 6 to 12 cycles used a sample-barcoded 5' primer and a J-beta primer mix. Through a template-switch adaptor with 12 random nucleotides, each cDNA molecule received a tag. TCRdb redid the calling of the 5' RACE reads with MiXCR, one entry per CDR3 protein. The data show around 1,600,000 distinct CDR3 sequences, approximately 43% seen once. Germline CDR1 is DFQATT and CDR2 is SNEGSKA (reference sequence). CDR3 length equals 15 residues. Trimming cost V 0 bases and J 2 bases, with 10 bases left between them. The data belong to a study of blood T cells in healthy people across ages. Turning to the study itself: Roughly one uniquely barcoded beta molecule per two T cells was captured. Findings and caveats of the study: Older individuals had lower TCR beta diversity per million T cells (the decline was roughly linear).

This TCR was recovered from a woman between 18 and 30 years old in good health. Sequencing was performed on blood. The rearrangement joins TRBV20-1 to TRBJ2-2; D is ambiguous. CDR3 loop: CSARDRRKNTGELFF. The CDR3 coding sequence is TGCAGTGCTAGAGATCGCAGGAAAAACACCGGGGAGCTGTTTTTT.